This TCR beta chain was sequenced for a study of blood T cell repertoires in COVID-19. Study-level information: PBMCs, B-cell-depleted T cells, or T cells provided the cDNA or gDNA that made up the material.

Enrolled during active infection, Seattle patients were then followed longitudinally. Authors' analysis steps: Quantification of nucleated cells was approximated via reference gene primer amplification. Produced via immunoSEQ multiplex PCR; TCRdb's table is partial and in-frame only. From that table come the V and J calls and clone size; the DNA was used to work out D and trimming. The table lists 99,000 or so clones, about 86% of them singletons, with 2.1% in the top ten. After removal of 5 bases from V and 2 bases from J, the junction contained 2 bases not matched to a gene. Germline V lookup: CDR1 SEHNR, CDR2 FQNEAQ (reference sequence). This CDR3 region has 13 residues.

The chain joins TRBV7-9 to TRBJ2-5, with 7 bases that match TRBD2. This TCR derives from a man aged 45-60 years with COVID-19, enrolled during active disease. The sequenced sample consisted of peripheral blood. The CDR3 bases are TGTGCCAGCAGCGCGGGACTACAAGAGACCCAGTACTTC. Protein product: CASSAGLQETQYF. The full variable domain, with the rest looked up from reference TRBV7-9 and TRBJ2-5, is DTGVSQNPRHKITKRGQNVTFRCDPISEHNRLYWYRQTLGQGPEFLTYFQNEAQLEKSRLLSDRFSAERPKGSFSTLEIQRTEQGDSAMYLCASSAGLQETQYFGPGTRLLVL.